This passage covers 20 T cell receptor beta chains from one sample sequenced in a study of early T cells in non-severe SARS-CoV-2 infection. TCRdb processed the 5' RACE reads anew with MiXCR; each CDR3 protein has one entry. The table lists 70,000 to 90,000 distinct CDR3 sequences, over 9.5% of them singletons. The sample here was whole blood, taken at baseline. The receptors come from an adult who was a healthcare worker with PCR-confirmed SARS-CoV-2 infection or an uninfected control (not recorded which).

This clonotype was observed at least ten times. This chain joins TRBV7-2 and TRBJ2-1, with 14 bases that match TRBD2. Germline CDR1 and CDR2: SGHTA and FQGNSA. Trimming removed 1 base from V and 3 bases from J; junction bases left unmatched: 8. The CDR3 is 19 residues long. CDR3 nucleotide sequence: TGTGCCAGCAGCTTAGTAAGGACTAGCGGGAGGAGTTACTACAATGAGCAGTTCTTC. Translation: CASSLVRTSGRSYYNEQFF.

This clonotype was counted ten times or more. The chain recombines TRBV6-4 with TRBJ2-2; D is possibly TRBD2 (6 bases). V lost 6 bases and J lost 5, with 16 bases in between. The germline gives CDR1 MRHNA, CDR2 SNTAGT. There are 15 residues in the CDR3. CDR3 bases: TGTGCCAGCAGCCCCGCGGAGGGCCTAACCGGGGAGCTGTTTTTT. It yields the protein CASSPAEGLTGELFF.

A few counts support this clonotype. The V and J genes are TRBV9 and TRBJ2-7; D may be TRBD1 or TRBD2 (5 bases each). The CDR3 is made up of 13 amino acids. V shed 0 bases and J shed 6 bases, with 10 bases lying between them. The germline CDR1 and CDR2 sequences are SGDLS and YYNGEE. The CDR3 region has the DNA TGTGCCAGCAGCGTAGTAGGGGCGGGCGAGCAGTACTTC. Protein product: CASSVVGAGEQYF.

This clonotype was counted only a few times. The chain carries TRBV30 and TRBJ2-3; 12 bases are shared with TRBD2. The CDR3 is 15 amino acids. CDR1 and CDR2 from the germline V gene are GTSNPN and SVGIG (reference sequence). Losses at the gene ends were 0 bases for V and 4 bases for J; bases not matched to a gene: 2. CDR3 sequence (DNA): TGTGCCTGGAGTGTGACTAGCGGGAGAGCAGATACGCAGTATTTT. It codes for CAWSVTSGRADTQYF.

Only a few counts were recorded for this clonotype. The rearrangement uses TRBV28 and TRBJ1-1; D is perhaps TRBD1 (5 bases). Germline V lookup: CDR1 MDHEN, CDR2 SYDVKM. The CDR3 is made up of 13 amino acids. Trimming took 2 bases from V and 10 from J, leaving 14 bases between them. This chain's CDR3 is CASSLGGDVRAFF. CDR3 DNA sequence: TGTGCCAGCAGTTTAGGGGGGGATGTAAGAGCTTTCTTT.

The chain combines TRBV7-2 with TRBJ2-7; 11 nucleotides line up with TRBD1. CDR1 and CDR2 (germline): SGHTA, FQGNSA. The CDR3 totals 15 residues. With 5 bases clipped from V and 5 bases from J, the junction kept 8 bases outside the gene matches. CDR3 coding DNA: TGTGCCAGCAGCCCAAAAAGGACAGGGGGCGACGAGCAGTACTTC. This translates into CASSPKRTGGDEQYF.

This clonotype was observed a few times. The V call is TRBV11-2, the J call TRBJ1-4; weak D call: TRBD1 (5 bases). From germline, CDR1 is SGHAT and CDR2 FQNNGV. Trimming stripped 5 bases from V and 8 bases from J, with 12 bases between. The CDR3 loop spans 13 amino acids. Here the CDR3 DNA reads TGTGCCAGCAGCCGGGGACGGGGAGAAAAACTGTTTTTT. Translation: CASSRGRGEKLFF.

This clonotype has at least ten counts. This chain links TRBV27 with TRBJ2-7; the match to TRBD2 covers 8 bases. This CDR3 is built from 13 residues. Germline CDR1 reads MNHEY; CDR2 reads SMNVEV (reference sequence). V lost 6 bases, J lost 7 bases, and 8 bases stayed unmatched. CDR3 sequence reads: CASSGRVPGEQYF. Written as DNA, the CDR3 is TGTGCCAGCAGCGGGAGGGTTCCGGGGGAGCAGTACTTC.

This clonotype was observed a few times. V is TRBV7-6 and J is TRBJ2-3, with 7 bases fitting TRBD2. There are 17 residues in the CDR3. Trimming at V came to 2 bases and at J to 2 bases, leaving 10 bases not matched to a gene. Germline lookup yields CDR1 SGHVS and CDR2 FNYEAQ. Here the CDR3 DNA reads TGTGCCAGCAGCTTACGAGAAAGAGCGGGGTCCACAGATACGCAGTATTTT. Its protein product is CASSLRERAGSTDTQYF.

The chain combines TRBV28 with TRBJ2-1; D unclear. Per germline, CDR1 MDHEN and CDR2 SYDVKM. Between the trimmed V and J ends, which lost 2 bases and 11 bases, there was a span of 16 bases. The CDR3 runs 14 residues. The CDR3: CASSLKVKSRKQFF. The CDR3 nucleotides are TGTGCCAGCAGTTTAAAGGTAAAGAGTAGGAAGCAGTTCTTC.

This clonotype was seen at least ten times. The CDR3 DNA is TGTGCCAGCAGCTTAGAGCGGAATTCACCCCTCCACTTT. Translated, it gives CASSLERNSPLHF. The V gene is TRBV11-2, the J gene TRBJ1-6; D gene ambiguous. V lost 0 bases, J lost 7 bases, and 4 bases lay in between. The CDR3 has 13 amino acids. Germline V CDR1 and CDR2: SGHAT, FQNNGV.

The chain joins TRBV5-1 to TRBJ2-1; D possibly corresponds to TRBD1 (5 bases). V lost 4 bases and J lost 9, with 14 bases in between. CDR3 length: 13 amino acids. Germline lookup yields CDR1 SGHRS and CDR2 YFSETQ. CDR3 sequence: CASSASPRGEQFF. CDR3 sequence (DNA): TGCGCCAGCAGCGCCAGCCCTAGGGGTGAGCAGTTCTTC.

This clonotype showed up just a few times. CDR3 loop: CASSPSLEAKPLRSYQETQYF. The CDR3 coding sequence is TGTGCCAGCAGCCCTAGTTTGGAAGCCAAGCCCCTGAGGTCGTACCAAGAGACCCAGTACTTC. The chain joins TRBV7-9 to TRBJ2-5; no clear D. The length of the CDR3 is 21 residues. Germline CDR1 and CDR2: SEHNR and FQNEAQ (reference sequence). Trimming took 5 bases from V and 0 from J, leaving 31 bases between them.

The chain couples TRBV7-3 to TRBJ2-1; 9 bases align to TRBD2. Germline CDR1 and CDR2: SGHTA and FQGTGA. V gave up 5 bases and J gave up 0 bases; unmatched junction bases: 2. The CDR3 is 15 amino acids. This CDR3 is CASSNSGSSYNEQFF. The CDR3 bases are TGTGCCAGCAGCAATAGCGGGAGCTCCTACAATGAGCAGTTCTTC.

This clonotype was seen repeatedly, ten times or more. This chain joins TRBV3-1 and TRBJ2-5; no definite D call. Trimming stripped 1 base from V and 5 bases from J, with 11 bases between. CDR1 and CDR2 (germline): LGHDT, YNNKEL (reference sequence). This CDR3 contains 14 residues. The CDR3 loop is CASSQAAPRETQYF. Written as DNA, the CDR3 is TGTGCCAGCAGCCAAGCGGCTCCGCGGGAGACCCAGTACTTC.

This clonotype was counted ten times or more. V and J are TRBV3-1 and TRBJ2-3, with D possibly TRBD2 on 6 matching bases. CDR3 length: 14 amino acids. Germline V gene lookup returns CDR1 LGHDT and CDR2 YNNKEL (reference sequence). Trimming took 4 bases from V and 7 from J, leaving 15 bases between them. As DNA, the CDR3 is TGTGCCAGCAGCCTGGAGGGAAGCCCCCATACGCAGTATTTT. Translating gives CASSLEGSPHTQYF.

This clonotype was counted ten times or more. The chain couples TRBV9 to TRBJ2-7; the D is unclear. This CDR3 contains 14 residues. Deletions cut 0 bases from V and 4 bases from J, with 11 bases between. The germline V gene encodes CDR1 SGDLS and CDR2 YYNGEE. For the CDR3, the DNA is TGTGCCAGCAGCGTAGACAACTCTATTTACGAGCAGTACTTC. Translated, it gives CASSVDNSIYEQYF.

This clonotype has more than one count but fewer than ten. The CDR3 DNA reads as TGTGCCAGCAGCTTACAGGGGAGCACAGATACGCAGTATTTT. This translates into CASSLQGSTDTQYF. The chain couples TRBV7-3 to TRBJ2-3; D might be TRBD1 (6 bases). The CDR3 is made up of 14 amino acids. V was trimmed by 2 bases and J by 0 bases, leaving 6 bases between them. The V gene's germline CDR1 is SGHTA and CDR2 FQGTGA.

A few counts support this clonotype. This chain joins TRBV28 and TRBJ2-7, with D uncertain. The length of the CDR3 is 14 residues. The ends were cut back, 6 bases at V and 4 bases at J, with 16 bases in the middle. CDR1 and CDR2 (germline): MDHEN, SYDVKM. The CDR3 loop is CASSANPSWYEQYF. CDR3 bases: TGTGCCAGCAGCGCCAACCCGTCGTGGTACGAGCAGTACTTC.

This clonotype was counted only a few times. J is TRBJ1-1 and V is TRBV11-3; 8 bases line up with TRBD1. Germline assignment: CDR1 SGHNT and CDR2 YENEEA. The CDR3 loop spans 14 amino acids. V was clipped by 1 base and J by 7 bases; unmatched bases: 5. The CDR3 is CASSLGTGSNEAFF. The CDR3 region has the DNA TGTGCCAGCAGCTTAGGGACAGGGTCGAATGAAGCTTTCTTT.